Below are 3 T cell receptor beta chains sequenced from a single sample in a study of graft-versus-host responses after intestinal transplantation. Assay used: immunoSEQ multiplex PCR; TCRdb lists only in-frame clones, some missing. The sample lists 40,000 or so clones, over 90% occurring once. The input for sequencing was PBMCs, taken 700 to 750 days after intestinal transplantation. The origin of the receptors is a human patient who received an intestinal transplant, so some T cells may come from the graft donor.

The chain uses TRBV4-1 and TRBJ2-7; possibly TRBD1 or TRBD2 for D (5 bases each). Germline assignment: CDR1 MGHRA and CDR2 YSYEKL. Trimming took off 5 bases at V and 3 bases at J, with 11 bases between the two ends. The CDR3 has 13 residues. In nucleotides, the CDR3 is TGCGCCAGCAGCGGGGCTCGGGGCTACGAGCAGTACTTC. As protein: CASSGARGYEQYF.

The CDR3, as DNA: TGTGCCAGCAGCGAGACCGGGACTAGAGTTAATGAGCAGTTCTTC. Its translation: CASSETGTRVNEQFF. V and J are TRBV9 and TRBJ2-1; 8 nucleotides line up with TRBD2. Germline V gene data show CDR1 as SGDLS and CDR2 as YYNGEE. The CDR3 sequence is 15 residues long. After removal of 3 bases from V and 7 bases from J, the junction contained 9 bases not matched to a gene.

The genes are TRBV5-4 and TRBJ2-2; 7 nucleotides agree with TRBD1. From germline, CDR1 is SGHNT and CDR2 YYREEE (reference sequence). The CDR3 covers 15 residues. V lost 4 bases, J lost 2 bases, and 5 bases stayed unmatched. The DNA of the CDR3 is TGTGCCAGCAGCACACGGGACAGAAACACCGGGGAGCTGTTTTTT. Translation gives CASSTRDRNTGELFF. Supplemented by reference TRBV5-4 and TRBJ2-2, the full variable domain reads ETGVTQSPTHLIKTRGQQVTLRCSSQSGHNTVSWYQQALGQGPQFIFQYYREEENGRGNFPPRFSGLQFPNYSSELNVNALELDDSALYLCASSTRDRNTGELFFGEGSRLTVL.